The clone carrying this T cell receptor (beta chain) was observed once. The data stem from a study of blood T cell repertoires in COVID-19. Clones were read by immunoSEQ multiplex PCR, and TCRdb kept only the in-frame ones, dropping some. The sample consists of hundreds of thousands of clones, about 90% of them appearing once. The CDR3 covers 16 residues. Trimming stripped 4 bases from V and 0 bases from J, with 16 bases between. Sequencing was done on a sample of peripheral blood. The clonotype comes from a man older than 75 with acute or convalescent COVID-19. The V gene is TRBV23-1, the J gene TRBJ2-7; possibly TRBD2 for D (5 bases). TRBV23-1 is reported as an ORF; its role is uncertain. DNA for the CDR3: TGCGCCAGCAGTCCGAGGACTTCCAGGAGCTCCTACGAGCAGTACTTC. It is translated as CASSPRTSRSSYEQYF.